This T cell receptor (beta chain) appears in the sequencing data of a study of blood T cell repertoires in COVID-19. TCRdb's table, derived via immunoSEQ multiplex PCR, lists solely in-frame clones and lacks some. Altogether approximately 300,000 clones are present, over 75% being singletons, with the ten largest covering about 6.8%. Germline V gene sequence: CDR1 SNHLY, CDR2 FYNNEI. With V trimmed by 5 bases and J by 3 bases, 4 bases remained unmatched. The CDR3 runs 14 residues. This TCR derives from a woman aged 25 to 45 with COVID-19, enrolled during active disease. Sequenced material: peripheral blood. The chain joins TRBV2 to TRBJ1-2; 9 positions match TRBD1. CDR3 DNA: TGTGCCAGCAGTAAGACAGGGGGAGACTATGGCTACACCTTC. As protein: CASSKTGGDYGYTF.